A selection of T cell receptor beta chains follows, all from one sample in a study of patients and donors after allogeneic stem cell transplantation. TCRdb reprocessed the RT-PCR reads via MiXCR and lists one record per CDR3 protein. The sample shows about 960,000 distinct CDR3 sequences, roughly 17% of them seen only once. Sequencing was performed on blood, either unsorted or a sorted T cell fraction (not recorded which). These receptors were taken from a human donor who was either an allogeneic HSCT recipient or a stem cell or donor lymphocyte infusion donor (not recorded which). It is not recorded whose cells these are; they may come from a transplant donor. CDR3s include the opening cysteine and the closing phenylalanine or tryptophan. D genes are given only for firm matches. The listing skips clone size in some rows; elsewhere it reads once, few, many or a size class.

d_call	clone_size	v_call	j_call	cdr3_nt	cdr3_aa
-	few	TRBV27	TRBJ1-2	TGTGCCAGCAGTTTATACGGCGGGGGCTATGGCTACACCTTC	CASSLYGGGYGYTF
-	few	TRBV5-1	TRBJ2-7	TGCGCCAGCAGCTTGGTGCCGGGAGAGACCTACGAGCAGTACTTC	CASSLVPGETYEQYF
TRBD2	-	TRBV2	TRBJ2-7	TGTGCCAGCACGCTAGCGGAGACCTACGAGCAGTACTTC	CASTLAETYEQYF
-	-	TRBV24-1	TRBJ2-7	TGTGCCACCAGTGAATCCGGCAGGACCTACGAGCAGTACTTC	CATSESGRTYEQYF
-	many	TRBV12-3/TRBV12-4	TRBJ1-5	TGTGCCAGCAGTTTAGAGAGGTTGACGGTACCCCAGCATTTT	CASSLERLTVPQHF
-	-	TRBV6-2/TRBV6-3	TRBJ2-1	TGTGCCAGCAGTACCCGGGGGGCGGTTAATGAGCAGTTCTTC	CASSTRGAVNEQFF
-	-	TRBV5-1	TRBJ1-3	TGCGCCAGCAGCTTGGTTGGGGCCGGCTACGACTCTGGAAACACCATATATTTT	CASSLVGAGYDSGNTIYF
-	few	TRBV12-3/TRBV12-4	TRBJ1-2	TGTGCCAGCAGTTGGGAAGAATATGGCTACACCTTC	CASSWEEYGYTF
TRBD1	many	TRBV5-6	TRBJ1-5	TGTGCCAGCAGCTTGGTAGGGGGCGACAATCAGCCCCAGCATTTT	CASSLVGGDNQPQHF
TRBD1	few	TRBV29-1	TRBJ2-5	TGCAGCGTCACAGGGGGGACAGCTAAAGAGACCCAGTACTTC	CSVTGGTAKETQYF
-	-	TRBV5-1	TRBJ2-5	TGCGCCAGCAGCCTCACTTCTAGGGCAGAGGAGACCCAGTACTTC	CASSLTSRAEETQYF
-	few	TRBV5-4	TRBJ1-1	TGTGCCAGCGGGGACGGCATATTGGGTGAAGCTTTCTTT	CASGDGILGEAFF
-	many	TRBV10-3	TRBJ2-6	TGTGCCATCATGTTTGACTCTGGGGCCAACGTCCTGACTTTC	CAIMFDSGANVLTF
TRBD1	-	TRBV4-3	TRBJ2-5	TGCGCCAGCAGCCAAGATAGGACAGGGGTCAGGGAGACCCAGTACTTC	CASSQDRTGVRETQYF
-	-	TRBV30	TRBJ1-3	TGTGCCTGGAGGCGACAGACAGTCCCTTCCTCGAGAAACACCATATATTTT	CAWRRQTVPSSRNTIYF
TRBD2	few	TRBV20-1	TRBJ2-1	TGCAGTGCTAGAGAATTACCTAGCGGGAGTCGCAGTGAGCAGTTCTTC	CSARELPSGSRSEQFF
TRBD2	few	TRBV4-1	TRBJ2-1	TGCGCCAGCAGTTCCAACCCTGGACTAGCGGGACCTGCCTACAATGAGCAGTTCTTC	CASSSNPGLAGPAYNEQFF
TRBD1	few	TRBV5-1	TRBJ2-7	TGCGCCAGCAGTCTCGACAGGGGGCCTGGGGAGCAGTACTTC	CASSLDRGPGEQYF
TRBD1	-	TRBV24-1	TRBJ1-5	TGTGCCACCAGTGACCACCGGGACAGGGGGATAAGCAATCAGCCCCAGCATTTT	CATSDHRDRGISNQPQHF
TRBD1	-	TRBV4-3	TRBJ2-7	TGCGCCAGCAGAAAGGGCCAGGGGGTCTACGAGCAGTACTTC	CASRKGQGVYEQYF
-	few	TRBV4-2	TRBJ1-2	TGTGCCAGCAGCCAAGCCGCTGGGCCAGTCCCGGTTGGCTATGGCTACACCTTC	CASSQAAGPVPVGYGYTF
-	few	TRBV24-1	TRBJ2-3	TGTGCCACCAGTGATTCAGGGGGAGCGGGAGATACGCAGTATTTT	CATSDSGGAGDTQYF
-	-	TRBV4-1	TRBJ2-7	TGCGCCAGCAGCCCCCCCACGGGTAGAAACTACGAGCAGTACTTC	CASSPPTGRNYEQYF
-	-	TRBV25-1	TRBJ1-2	TGTGCCAGCAGTGCCAACCGGGCGCACGGGGGCTACACCTTC	CASSANRAHGGYTF
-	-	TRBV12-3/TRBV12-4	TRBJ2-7	TGTGCCAGCGGCGCGGACACGCGGGGCGAGCAGTACTTC	CASGADTRGEQYF
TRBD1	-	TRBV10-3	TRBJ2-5	TGTGCCATCAGTGAGCCCACTATTGGGGGACAGGGTCAAGAGACCCAGTACTTC	CAISEPTIGGQGQETQYF
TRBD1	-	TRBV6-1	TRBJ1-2	TGTGCCAGCAGTCGGGGACAGGGGAAGCCTAACTATGGCTACACCTTC	CASSRGQGKPNYGYTF
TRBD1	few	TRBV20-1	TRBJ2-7	TGCAGTGCCTCCCCCGGTAGGGGGCTGGGCTACGAGCAGTACTTC	CSASPGRGLGYEQYF
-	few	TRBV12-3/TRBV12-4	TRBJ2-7	TGTGCCAGCAGTTTTTGGGGCCGGGCCTACGAGCAGTACTTC	CASSFWGRAYEQYF
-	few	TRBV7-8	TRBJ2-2	TGTGCCAGCAGCTTAGTTATCCGTCCTAGCACCGGGGAGCTGTTTTTT	CASSLVIRPSTGELFF
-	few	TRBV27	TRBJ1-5	TGTGCCAGCAGTTTATATTTGGACCAGCCCCAGCATTTT	CASSLYLDQPQHF
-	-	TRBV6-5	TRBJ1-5	TGTGCCAGCAGTTACTCGATGACGGGGGCAGGTCAGCCCCAGCATTTT	CASSYSMTGAGQPQHF
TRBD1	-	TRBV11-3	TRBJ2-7	TGTGCCAGCAGCGGCACGGGGACAGGGGCTGGCTACGAGCAGTACTTC	CASSGTGTGAGYEQYF
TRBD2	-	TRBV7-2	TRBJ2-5	TGTGCCAGTAGCGGGGGGGCCCACGAGACCCAGTACTTC	CASSGGAHETQYF
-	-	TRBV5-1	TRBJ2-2	TGCGCCAGCAGCTTGGGAAGGTCGAACGCGAACACCGGGGAGCTGTTTTTT	CASSLGRSNANTGELFF
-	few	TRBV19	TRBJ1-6	TGTGCCAGTAGTATCTTCGGCGGCCAAAATTCACCCCTCCACTTT	CASSIFGGQNSPLHF
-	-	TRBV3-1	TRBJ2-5	TGTGCCAGCAGCCAAGCCCTCAGCGACCAAGAGACCCAGTACTTC	CASSQALSDQETQYF
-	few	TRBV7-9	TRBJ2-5	TGTGCCAGCAGCTTAAGGCGGGGAGAAGAGACCCAGTACTTC	CASSLRRGEETQYF
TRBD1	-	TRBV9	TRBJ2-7	TGTGCCAGCAGCCAAGGGGACAGTCCCTCCTACGAGCAGTACTTC	CASSQGDSPSYEQYF
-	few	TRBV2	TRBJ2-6	TGTGCCAGCATGGGGTGGGGGGCCAACGTCCTGACTTTC	CASMGWGANVLTF
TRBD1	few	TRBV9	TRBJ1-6	TGTGCCAGCAGCGTAGGGGACAGGGGTAATTCACCCCTCCACTTT	CASSVGDRGNSPLHF
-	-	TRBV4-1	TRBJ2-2	TGCGCCAGCAGCCGAACGGGCGGGGCCCCCGGGGAGCTGTTTTTT	CASSRTGGAPGELFF
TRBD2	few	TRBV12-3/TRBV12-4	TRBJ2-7	TGTGCCAGCAGTCCCGGGACTAGTTCCGAGCAGTACTTC	CASSPGTSSEQYF
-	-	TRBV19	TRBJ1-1	TGTGCCAGTAGTATATCTTACGAGAACACTGAAGCTTTCTTT	CASSISYENTEAFF
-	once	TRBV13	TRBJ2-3	TGTGCCAGCAGCTACGGGACTGGCGGGCCGGCAGATACGCAGTATTTT	CASSYGTGGPADTQYF
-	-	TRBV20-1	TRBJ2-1	TGCAGTGCTAGAGCTCTAAACCTCAATGAGCAGTTCTTC	CSARALNLNEQFF
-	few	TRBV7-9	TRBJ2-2	TGTGCCAGCAGCTTAGATGCCCGGCCGGGGGAGCTGTTTTTT	CASSLDARPGELFF
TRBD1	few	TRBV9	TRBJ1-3	TGTGCCAGCAGCGCTGGACAGGGTAGGAACACCATATATTTT	CASSAGQGRNTIYF
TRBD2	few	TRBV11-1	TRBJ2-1	TGTGCCAGCAGCCGTATAGCGGGAGGGAGCTATGAGCAGTTCTTC	CASSRIAGGSYEQFF
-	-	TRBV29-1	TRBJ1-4	TGCAGCGCCCTTGCAGGGTTCGGAAAACTGTTTTTT	CSALAGFGKLFF